The text below deals with one T cell receptor (beta chain). The data are from a study of cytomegalovirus exposure and HLA in healthy donors. Sequencing was performed with immunoSEQ multiplex PCR; in TCRdb, only in-frame clones are kept and a portion is missing. The sample lists about 190,000 clones; approximately 85% were seen once. Per the germline V gene, CDR1 is SGHNT and CDR2 is YENEEA. CDR3 size: 13 residues. Between the trimmed V and J ends, which lost 5 bases and 1 base, there was a span of 8 bases. The sequence came from a woman between 18 and 30 years old in good health and CMV-seronegative. Sequenced material: PBMCs. This chain links TRBV11-3 with TRBJ1-1; D gene unclear. This CDR3 reads CASSPNSNTEAFF. CDR3 in DNA: TGTGCCAGCAGCCCGAACTCGAACACTGAAGCTTTCTTT.